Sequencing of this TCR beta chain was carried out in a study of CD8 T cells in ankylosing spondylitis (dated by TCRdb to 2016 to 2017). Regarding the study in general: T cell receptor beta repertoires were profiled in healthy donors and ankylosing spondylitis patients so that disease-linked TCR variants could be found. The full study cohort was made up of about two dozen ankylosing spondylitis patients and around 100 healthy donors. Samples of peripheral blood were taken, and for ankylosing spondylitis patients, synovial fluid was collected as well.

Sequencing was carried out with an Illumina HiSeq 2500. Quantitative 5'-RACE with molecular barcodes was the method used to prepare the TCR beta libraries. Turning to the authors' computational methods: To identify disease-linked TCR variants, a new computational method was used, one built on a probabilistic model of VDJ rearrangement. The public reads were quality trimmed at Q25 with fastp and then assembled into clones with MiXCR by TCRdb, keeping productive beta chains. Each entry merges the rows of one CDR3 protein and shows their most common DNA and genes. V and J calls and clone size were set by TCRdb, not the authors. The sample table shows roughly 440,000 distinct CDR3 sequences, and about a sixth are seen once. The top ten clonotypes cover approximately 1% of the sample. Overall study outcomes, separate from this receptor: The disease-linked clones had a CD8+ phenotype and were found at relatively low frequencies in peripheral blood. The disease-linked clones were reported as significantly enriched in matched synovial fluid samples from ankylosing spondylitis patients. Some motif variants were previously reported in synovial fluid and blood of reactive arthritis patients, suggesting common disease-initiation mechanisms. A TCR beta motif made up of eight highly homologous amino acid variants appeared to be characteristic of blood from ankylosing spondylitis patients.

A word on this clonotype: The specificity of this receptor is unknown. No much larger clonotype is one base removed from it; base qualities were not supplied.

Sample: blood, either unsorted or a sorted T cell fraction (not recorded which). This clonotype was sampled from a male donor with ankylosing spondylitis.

The DNA reads TGTGCCAGCAGTTTTTCCCTAGTGCAGTACTTC. It is translated as CASSFSLVQYF. The chain is assembled from TRBV12-3 or TRBV12-4 and TRBJ2-7, with no confidently assigned D gene. Measured from the cysteine to the phenylalanine, the CDR3 is 11 residues long. Solely the CDR3 DNA is kept, with 33 bases framed from the first base. The V end loses 3 bases and the J end loses 9 bases, and a stretch of 9 bases separates them.